This T cell receptor beta chain was found in a study of blood T cell repertoires in COVID-19. Study information: From T cells, B-cell-depleted T cells, or PBMCs came the material, which was cDNA or gDNA.

Method: immunoSEQ multiplex PCR; TCRdb's copy keeps in-frame clones and lacks some. The table records 200,000 to 250,000 clones, approximately 82% of them present only once. Germline-derived CDR1 and CDR2 are SGHRS and YFSETQ. CDR3 length equals 14 residues. The V end was cut by 0 bases, the J end by 9 bases, with 10 bases between. Material for sequencing was peripheral blood. The chain has TRBV5-1 and TRBJ1-6; D call uncertain. The origin of this receptor is a woman in her 70s with active or convalescent COVID-19. The CDR3 DNA follows: TGCGCCAGCAGCTTGGGGCAGTTTTCTTCACCCCTCCACTTT. Translation gives CASSLGQFSSPLHF.